This T cell receptor beta chain was retrieved from a study of T cell responses to AZD1222 COVID-19 vaccine. Study-level results: Clonal diversity was possibly underestimated, and white British individuals and females predominated among donors.

The assay was immunoSEQ multiplex PCR, and TCRdb's table has in-frame clones only and misses some. Here the sample spans 100,000 to 120,000 clones, about 90% being singletons. Germline V gives CDR1 MNHEY, CDR2 SVGAGI. This CDR3 spans 15 amino acids. This clone was counted once. What it binds is unknown. A read error may produce the germline difference seen at one junction end. The TCR originated in an adult who received the AZD1222 COVID-19 vaccine. This chain joins TRBV6-5 and TRBJ2-7; TRBD2 agrees at 12 bases. The sequences come from peripheral blood, collected 28 days after the second AZD1222 dose. The CDR3 region has the DNA TGTGCCAGCAGCCGACTAGCGGGAGACTCCTCCGAGCAGTACTTC. Encoded protein: CASSRLAGDSSEQYF.